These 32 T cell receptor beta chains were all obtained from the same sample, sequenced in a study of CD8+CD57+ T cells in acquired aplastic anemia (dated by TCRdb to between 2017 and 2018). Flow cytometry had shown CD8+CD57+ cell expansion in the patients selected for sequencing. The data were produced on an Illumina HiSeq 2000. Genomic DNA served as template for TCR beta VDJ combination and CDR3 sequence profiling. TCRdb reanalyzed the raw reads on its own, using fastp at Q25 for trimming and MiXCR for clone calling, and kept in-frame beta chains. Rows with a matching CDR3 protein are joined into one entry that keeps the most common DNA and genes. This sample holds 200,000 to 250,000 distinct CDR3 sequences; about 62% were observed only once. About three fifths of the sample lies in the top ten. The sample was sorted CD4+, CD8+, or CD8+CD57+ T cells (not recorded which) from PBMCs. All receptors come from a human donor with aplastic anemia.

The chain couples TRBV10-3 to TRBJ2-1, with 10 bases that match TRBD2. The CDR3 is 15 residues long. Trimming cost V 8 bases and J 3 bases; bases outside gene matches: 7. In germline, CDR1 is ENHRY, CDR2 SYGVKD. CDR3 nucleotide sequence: TGTGCCATCGGTCACGGGACTAGCGACTACAATGAGCAGTTCTTC. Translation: CAIGHGTSDYNEQFF.

Here the CDR3 DNA reads TGCAGTGCTCCCTCGGACAGGGGCCACGAGCAGTACTTC. Protein sequence: CSAPSDRGHEQYF. The V gene is TRBV20-1, the J gene TRBJ2-7, with TRBD1 matching 9 bases. CDR1 and CDR2 (germline): DFQATT, SNEGSKA (reference sequence). CDR3 size: 13 residues. The V segment lost 5 bases and the J segment 5 bases; nucleotides outside the gene matches: 7.

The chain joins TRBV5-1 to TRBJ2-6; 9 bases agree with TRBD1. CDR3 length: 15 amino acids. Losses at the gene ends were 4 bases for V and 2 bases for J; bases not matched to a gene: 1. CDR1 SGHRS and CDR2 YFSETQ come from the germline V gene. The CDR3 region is CASSGDRAGANVLTF. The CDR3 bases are TGCGCCAGCAGCGGGGACAGGGCTGGGGCCAACGTCCTGACTTTC.

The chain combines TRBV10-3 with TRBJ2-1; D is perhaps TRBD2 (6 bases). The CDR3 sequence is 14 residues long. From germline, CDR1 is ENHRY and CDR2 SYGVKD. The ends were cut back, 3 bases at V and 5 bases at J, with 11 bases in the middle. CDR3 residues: CAISDLGGNNEQFF. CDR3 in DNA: TGTGCCATCAGTGATCTGGGGGGTAACAATGAGCAGTTCTTC.

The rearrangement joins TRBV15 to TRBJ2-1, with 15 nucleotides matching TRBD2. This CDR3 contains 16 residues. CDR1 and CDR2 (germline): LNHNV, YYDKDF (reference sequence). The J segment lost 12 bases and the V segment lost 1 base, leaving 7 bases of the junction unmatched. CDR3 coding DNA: TGTGCCACCAGCAGAGGTGGGACTAGCGGGAGGAGGAGGCAGTTCTTC. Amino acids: CATSRGGTSGRRRQFF.

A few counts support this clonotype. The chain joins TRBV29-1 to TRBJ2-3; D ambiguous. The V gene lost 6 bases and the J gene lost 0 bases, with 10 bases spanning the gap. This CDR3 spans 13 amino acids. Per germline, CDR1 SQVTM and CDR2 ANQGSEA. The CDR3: CSVTQDSTDTQYF. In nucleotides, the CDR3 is TGCAGCGTGACGCAGGATAGCACAGATACGCAGTATTTT.

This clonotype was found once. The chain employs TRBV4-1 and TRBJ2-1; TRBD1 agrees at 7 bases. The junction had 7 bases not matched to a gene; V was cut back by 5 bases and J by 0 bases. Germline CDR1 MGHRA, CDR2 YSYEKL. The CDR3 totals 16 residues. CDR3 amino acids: CASSLQGQSSYNEQFF. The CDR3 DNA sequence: TGCGCCAGCAGCTTACAGGGGCAAAGCTCCTACAATGAGCAGTTCTTC.

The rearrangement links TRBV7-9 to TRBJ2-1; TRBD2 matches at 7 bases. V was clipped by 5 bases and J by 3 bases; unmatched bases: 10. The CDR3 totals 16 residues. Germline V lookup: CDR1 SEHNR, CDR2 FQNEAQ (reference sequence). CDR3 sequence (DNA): TGTGCCAGCAGCCCACGGTCGGGGGGAGACTACAATGAGCAGTTCTTC. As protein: CASSPRSGGDYNEQFF.

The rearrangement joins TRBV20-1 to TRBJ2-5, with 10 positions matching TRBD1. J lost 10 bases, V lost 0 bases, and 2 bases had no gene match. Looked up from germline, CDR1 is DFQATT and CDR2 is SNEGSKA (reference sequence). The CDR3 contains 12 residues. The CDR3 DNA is TGCAGTGCTAGAGAGGACAGGGGGGACCAGTACTTC. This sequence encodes CSAREDRGDQYF.

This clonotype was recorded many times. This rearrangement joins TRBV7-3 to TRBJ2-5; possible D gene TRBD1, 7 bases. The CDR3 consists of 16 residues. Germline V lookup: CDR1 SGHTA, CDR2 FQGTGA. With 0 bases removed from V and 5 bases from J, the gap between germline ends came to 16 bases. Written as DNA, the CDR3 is TGTGCCAGCAGCTTAACTGGCAGGGGGGTTTCGGAGACCCAGTACTTC. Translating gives CASSLTGRGVSETQYF.

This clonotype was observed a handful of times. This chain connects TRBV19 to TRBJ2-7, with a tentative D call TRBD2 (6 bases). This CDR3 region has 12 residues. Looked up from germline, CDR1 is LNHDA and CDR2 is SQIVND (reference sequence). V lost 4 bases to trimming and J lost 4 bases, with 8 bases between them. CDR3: CASSTTRYEQYF. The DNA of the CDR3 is TGTGCCAGTAGTACGACTAGATACGAGCAGTACTTC.

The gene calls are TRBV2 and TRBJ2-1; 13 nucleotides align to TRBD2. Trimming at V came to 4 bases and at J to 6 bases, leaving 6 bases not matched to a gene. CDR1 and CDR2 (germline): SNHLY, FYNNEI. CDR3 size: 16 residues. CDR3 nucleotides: TGTGCCAGCAGTGTTCTAACTAGCGGGGGGGCCAATGAGCAGTTCTTC. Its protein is CASSVLTSGGANEQFF.

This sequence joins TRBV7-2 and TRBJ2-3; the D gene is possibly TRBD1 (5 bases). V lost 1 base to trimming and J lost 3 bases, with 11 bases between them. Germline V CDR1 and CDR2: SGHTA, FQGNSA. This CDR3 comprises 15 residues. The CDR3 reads CASSLVDQGTDTQYF. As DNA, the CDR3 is TGTGCCAGCAGCTTAGTGGACCAGGGTACAGATACGCAGTATTTT. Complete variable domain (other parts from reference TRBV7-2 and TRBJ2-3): GAGVSQSPSNKVTEKGKDVELRCDPISGHTALYWYRQSLGQGLEFLIYFQGNSAPDKSGLPSDRFSAERTGGSVSTLTIQRTQQEDSAVYLCASSLVDQGTDTQYFGPGTRLTVL.

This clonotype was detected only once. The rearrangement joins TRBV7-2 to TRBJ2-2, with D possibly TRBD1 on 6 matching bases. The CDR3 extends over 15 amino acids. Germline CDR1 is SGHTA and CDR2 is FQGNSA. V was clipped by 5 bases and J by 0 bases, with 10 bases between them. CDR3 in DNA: TGTGCCAGCAGCAGGACAGAAACGAACACCGGGGAGCTGTTTTTT. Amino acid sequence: CASSRTETNTGELFF.

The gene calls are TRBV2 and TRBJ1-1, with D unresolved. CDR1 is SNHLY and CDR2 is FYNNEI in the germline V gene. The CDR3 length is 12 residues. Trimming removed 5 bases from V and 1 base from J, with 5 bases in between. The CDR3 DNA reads TGTGCCAGCAGTCCCGCGAACACTGAAGCTTTCTTT. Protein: CASSPANTEAFF.

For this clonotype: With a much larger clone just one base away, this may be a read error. CDR3: CASSYSNRADTQYF. CDR3 DNA: TGTGCCAGCAGTTACTCGAACAGAGCTGATACGCAGTATTTT. The chain combines TRBV6-4 with TRBJ2-3; D ambiguous. CDR1 and CDR2 (germline): MRHNA, SNTAGT. The CDR3 runs 14 residues.

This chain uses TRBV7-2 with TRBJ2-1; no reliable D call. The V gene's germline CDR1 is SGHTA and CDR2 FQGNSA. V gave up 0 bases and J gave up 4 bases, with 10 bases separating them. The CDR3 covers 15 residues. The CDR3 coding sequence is TGTGCCAGCAGCTTAGCCGTCGGCAATTACAATGAGCAGTTCTTC. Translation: CASSLAVGNYNEQFF.

CDR3 sequence reads: CASSNGQINSPLHF. For the CDR3, the DNA is TGTGCCAGCAGCAACGGACAGATAAATTCACCCCTCCACTTT. The chain couples TRBV7-9 to TRBJ1-6; a possible D gene is TRBD1 (6 bases). The CDR3 runs to 14 residues. Trimming removed 5 bases at V and 7 bases at J, with 12 bases between. From germline, CDR1 is SEHNR and CDR2 FQNEAQ (reference sequence). The full variable domain, with the rest looked up from reference TRBV7-9 and TRBJ1-6, is DTGVSQNPRHKITKRGQNVTFRCDPISEHNRLYWYRQTLGQGPEFLTYFQNEAQLEKSRLLSDRFSAERPKGSFSTLEIQRTEQGDSAMYLCASSNGQINSPLHFGNGTRLTVT.

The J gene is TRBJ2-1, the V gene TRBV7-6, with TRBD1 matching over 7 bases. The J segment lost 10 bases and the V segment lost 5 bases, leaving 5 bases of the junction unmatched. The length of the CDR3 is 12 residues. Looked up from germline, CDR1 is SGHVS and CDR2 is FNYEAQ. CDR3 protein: CASSPRQGEQFF. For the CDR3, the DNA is TGTGCCAGCAGCCCCCGACAGGGAGAGCAGTTCTTC.

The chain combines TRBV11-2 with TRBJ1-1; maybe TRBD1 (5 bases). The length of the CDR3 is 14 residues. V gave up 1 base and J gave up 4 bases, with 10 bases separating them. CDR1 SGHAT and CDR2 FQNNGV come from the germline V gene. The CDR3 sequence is CASSLVGGTTEAFF. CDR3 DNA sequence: TGTGCCAGCAGCTTAGTGGGGGGTACCACTGAAGCTTTCTTT.

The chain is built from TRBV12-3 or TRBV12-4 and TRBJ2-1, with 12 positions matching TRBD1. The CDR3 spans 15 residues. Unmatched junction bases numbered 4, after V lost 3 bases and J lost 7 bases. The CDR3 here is CASSFWDRGRNEQFF. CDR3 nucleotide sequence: TGTGCCAGCAGTTTCTGGGACAGGGGGCGTAATGAGCAGTTCTTC.

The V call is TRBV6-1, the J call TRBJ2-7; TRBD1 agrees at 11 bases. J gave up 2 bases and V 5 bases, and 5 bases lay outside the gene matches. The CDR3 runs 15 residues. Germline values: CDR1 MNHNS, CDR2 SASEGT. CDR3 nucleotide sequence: TGTGCCAGCAGTTTTGGGACAGGGGGAACCTACGAGCAGTACTTC. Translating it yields CASSFGTGGTYEQYF.

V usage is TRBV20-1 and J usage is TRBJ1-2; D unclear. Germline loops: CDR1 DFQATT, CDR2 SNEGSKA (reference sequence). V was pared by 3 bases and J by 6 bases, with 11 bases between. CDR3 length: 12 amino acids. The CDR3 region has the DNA TGCAGTGCTAGTTCGGGGAAGGATGGCTACACCTTC. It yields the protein CSASSGKDGYTF.

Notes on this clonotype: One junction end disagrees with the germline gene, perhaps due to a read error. The DNA of the CDR3 is TGTGCCAGCAGCCCCATGGCAGGGCCCTCGAACAAGGAGCAGTTCTTC. This translates into CASSPMAGPSNKEQFF. The gene calls are TRBV7-6 and TRBJ2-1; D perhaps matches TRBD1 (5 bases). The germline V gene has CDR1 SGHVS and CDR2 FNYEAQ. The CDR3 is 16 residues long.

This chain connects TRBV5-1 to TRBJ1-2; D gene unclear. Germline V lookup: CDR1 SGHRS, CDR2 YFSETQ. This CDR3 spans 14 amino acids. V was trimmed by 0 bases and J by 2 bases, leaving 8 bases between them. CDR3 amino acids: CASSLAEGNYGYTF. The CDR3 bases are TGCGCCAGCAGCTTGGCCGAGGGCAACTATGGCTACACCTTC.

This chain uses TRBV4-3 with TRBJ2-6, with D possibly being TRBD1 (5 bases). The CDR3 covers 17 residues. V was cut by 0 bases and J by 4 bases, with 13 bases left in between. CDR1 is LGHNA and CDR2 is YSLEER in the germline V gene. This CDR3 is CASSQDPIGAGANVLTF. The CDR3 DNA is TGCGCCAGCAGCCAAGACCCCATTGGGGCAGGGGCCAACGTCCTGACTTTC.

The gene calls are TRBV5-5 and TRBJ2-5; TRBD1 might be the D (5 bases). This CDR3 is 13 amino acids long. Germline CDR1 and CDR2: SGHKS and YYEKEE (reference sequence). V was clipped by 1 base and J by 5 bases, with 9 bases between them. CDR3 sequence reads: CASSLRQGETQYF. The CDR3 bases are TGTGCCAGCAGCTTGAGGCAGGGCGAGACCCAGTACTTC.

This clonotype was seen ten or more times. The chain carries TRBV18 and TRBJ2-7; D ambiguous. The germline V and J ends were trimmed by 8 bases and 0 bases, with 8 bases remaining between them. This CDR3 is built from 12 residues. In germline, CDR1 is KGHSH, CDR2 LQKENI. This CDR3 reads CASSPDSYEQYF. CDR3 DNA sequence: TGTGCCAGCAGTCCCGACTCCTACGAGCAGTACTTC.

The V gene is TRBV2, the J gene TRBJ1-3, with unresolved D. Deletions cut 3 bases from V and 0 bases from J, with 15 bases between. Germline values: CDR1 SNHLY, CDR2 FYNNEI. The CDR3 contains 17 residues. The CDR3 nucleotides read TGTGCCAGCAGTGAGGGGTTAACACACCGCTCTGGAAACACCATATATTTT. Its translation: CASSEGLTHRSGNTIYF.

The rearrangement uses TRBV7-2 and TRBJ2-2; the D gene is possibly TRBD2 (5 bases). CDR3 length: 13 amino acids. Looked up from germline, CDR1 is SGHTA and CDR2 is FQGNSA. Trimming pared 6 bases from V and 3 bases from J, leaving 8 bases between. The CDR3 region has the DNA TGTGCCAGCAGTCCAGCGGACACCGGGGAGCTGTTTTTT. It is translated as CASSPADTGELFF.

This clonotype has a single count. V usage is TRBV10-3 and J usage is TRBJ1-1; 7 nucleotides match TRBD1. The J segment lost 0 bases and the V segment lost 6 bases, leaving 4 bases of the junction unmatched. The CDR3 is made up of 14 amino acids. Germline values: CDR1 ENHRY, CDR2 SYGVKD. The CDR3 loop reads CAIRRQGVNTEAFF. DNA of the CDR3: TGTGCCATCAGGCGTCAGGGGGTGAACACTGAAGCTTTCTTT.

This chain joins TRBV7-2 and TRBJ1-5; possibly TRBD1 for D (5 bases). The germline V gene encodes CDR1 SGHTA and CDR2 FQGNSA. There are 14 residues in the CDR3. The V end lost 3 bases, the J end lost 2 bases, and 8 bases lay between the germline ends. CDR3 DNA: TGTGCCAGCAGCTTCGACAGTGGCAATCAGCCCCAGCATTTT. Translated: CASSFDSGNQPQHF.